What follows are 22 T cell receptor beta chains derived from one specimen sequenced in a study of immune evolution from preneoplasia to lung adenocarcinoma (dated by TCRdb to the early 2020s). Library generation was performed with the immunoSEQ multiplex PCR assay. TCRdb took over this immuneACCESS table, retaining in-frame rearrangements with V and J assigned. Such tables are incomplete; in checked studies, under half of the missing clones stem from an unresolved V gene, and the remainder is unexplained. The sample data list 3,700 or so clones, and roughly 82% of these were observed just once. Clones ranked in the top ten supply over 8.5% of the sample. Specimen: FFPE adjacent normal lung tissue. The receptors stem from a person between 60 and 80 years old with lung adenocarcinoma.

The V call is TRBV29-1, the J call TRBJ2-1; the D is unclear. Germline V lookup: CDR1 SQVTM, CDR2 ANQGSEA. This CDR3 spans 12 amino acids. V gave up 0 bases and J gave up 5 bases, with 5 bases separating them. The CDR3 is CSVEERDNEQFF. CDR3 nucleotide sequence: TGCAGCGTTGAAGAACGGGACAATGAGCAGTTCTTC.

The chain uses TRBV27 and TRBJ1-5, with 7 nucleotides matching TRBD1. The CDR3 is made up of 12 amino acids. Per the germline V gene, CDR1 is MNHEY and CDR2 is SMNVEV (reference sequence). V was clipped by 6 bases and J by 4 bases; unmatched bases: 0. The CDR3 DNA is TGTGCCAGCAGGGACAGGAATCAGCCCCAGCATTTT. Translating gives CASRDRNQPQHF.

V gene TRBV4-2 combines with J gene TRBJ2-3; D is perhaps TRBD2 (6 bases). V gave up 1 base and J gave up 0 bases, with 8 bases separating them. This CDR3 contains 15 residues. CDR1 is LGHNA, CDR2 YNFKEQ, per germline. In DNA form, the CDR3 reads TGTGCCAGCAGCCAAGTCGCGGGAAGCACAGATACGCAGTATTTT. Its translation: CASSQVAGSTDTQYF.

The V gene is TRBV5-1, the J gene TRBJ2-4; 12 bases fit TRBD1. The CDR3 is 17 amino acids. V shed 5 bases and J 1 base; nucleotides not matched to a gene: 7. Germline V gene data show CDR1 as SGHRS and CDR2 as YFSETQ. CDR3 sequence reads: CASSLGQGAEAKNIQYF. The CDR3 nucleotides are TGCGCCAGCAGTCTGGGACAGGGGGCTGAGGCCAAAAACATTCAGTACTTC.

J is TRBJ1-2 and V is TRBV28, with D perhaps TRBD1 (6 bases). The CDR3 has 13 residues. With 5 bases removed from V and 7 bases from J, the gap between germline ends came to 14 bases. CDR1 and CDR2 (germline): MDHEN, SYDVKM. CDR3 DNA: TGTGCCAGCAGTCAAGGGGGGTCGGGTGGCTACACCTTC. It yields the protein CASSQGGSGGYTF.

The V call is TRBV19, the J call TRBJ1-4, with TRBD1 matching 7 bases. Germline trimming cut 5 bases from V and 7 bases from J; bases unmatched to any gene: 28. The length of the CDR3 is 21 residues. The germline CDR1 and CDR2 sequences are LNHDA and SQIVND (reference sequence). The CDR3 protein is CASSRRGLGTTGDVRSEKLFF. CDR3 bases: TGTGCCAGTAGTCGAAGGGGGCTGGGGACGACGGGCGACGTGAGGAGTGAAAAACTGTTTTTT. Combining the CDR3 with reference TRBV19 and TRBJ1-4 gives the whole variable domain DGGITQSPKYLFRKEGQNVTLSCEQNLNHDAMYWYRQDPGQGLRLIYYSQIVNDFQKGDIAEGYSVSREKKESFPLTVTSAQKNPTAFYLCASSRRGLGTTGDVRSEKLFFGSGTQLSVL.

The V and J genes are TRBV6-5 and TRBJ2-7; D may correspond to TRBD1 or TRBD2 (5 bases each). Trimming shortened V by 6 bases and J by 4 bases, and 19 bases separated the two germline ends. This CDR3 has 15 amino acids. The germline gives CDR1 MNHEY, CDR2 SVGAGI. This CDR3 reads CASRPLQGTPYEQYF. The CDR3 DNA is TGTGCCAGCAGGCCCCTCCAAGGGACGCCTTACGAGCAGTACTTC.

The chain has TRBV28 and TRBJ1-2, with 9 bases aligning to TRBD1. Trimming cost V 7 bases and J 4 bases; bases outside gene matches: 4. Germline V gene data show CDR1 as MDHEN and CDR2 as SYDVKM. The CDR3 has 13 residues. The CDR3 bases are TGTGCCAGCAATCCGACAGGGGGCTATGGCTACACCTTC. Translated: CASNPTGGYGYTF.

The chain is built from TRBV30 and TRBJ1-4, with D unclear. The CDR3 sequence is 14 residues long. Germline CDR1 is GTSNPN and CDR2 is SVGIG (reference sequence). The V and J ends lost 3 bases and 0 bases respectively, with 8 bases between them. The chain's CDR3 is CAWSSPATNEKLFF. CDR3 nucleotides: TGTGCCTGGAGCTCCCCCGCAACTAATGAAAAACTGTTTTTT.

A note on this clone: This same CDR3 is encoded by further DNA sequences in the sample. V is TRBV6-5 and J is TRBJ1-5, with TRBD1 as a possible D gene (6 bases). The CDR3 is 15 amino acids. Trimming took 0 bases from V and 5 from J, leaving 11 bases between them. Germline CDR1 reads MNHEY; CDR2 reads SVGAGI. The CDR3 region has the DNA TGTGCCAGCAGTTACTCGAGGGGGGGGGATCAGCCCCAGCATTTT. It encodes CASSYSRGGDQPQHF.

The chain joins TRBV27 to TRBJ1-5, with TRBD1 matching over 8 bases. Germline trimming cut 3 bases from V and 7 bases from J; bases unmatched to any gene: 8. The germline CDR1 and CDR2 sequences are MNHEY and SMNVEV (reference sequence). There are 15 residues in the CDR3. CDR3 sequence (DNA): TGTGCCAGCAGTTTTACTGGGACAGGACACCAGCCCCAGCATTTT. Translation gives CASSFTGTGHQPQHF.

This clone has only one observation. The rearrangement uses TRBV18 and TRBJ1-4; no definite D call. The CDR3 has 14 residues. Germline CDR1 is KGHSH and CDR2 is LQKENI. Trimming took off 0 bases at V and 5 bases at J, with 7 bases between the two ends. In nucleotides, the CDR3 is TGTGCCAGCTCACCACCGTCGCAAAATGAAAAACTGTTTTTT. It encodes CASSPPSQNEKLFF. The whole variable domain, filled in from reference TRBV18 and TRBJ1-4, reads NAGVMQNPRHLVRRRGQEARLRCSPMKGHSHVYWYRQLPEEGLKFMVYLQKENIIDESGMPKERFSAEFPKEGPSILRIQQVVRGDSAAYFCASSPPSQNEKLFFGSGTQLSVL.

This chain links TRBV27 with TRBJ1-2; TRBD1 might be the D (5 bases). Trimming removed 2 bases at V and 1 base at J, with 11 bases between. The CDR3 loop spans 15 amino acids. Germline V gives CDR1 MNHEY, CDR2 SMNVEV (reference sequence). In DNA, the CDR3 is TGTGCCAGCAGTTTAGAGGGGTGGGGTAACTATGGCTACACCTTC. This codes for CASSLEGWGNYGYTF.

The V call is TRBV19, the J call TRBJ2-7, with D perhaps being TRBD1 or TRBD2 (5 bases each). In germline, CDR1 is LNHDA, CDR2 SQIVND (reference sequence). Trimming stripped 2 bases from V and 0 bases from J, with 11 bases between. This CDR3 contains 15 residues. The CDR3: CASSIMGRSSYEQYF. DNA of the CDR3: TGTGCCAGTAGTATAATGGGACGGAGCTCCTACGAGCAGTACTTC. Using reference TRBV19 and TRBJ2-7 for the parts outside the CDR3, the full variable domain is DGGITQSPKYLFRKEGQNVTLSCEQNLNHDAMYWYRQDPGQGLRLIYYSQIVNDFQKGDIAEGYSVSREKKESFPLTVTSAQKNPTAFYLCASSIMGRSSYEQYFGPGTRLTVT.

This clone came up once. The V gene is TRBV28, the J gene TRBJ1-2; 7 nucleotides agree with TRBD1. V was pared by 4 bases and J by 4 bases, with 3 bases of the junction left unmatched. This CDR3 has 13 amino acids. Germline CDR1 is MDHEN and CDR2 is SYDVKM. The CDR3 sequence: CASSSGQIYGYTF. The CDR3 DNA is TGTGCCAGCAGTTCGGGACAGATCTATGGCTACACCTTC.

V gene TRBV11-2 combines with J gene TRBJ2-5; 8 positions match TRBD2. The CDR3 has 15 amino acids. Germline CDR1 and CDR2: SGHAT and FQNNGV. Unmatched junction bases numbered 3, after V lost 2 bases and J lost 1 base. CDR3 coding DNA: TGTGCCAGCAGCTTATCGGGGGGGCCCCAAGAGACCCAGTACTTC. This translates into CASSLSGGPQETQYF. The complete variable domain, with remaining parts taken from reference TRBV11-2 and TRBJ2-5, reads EAGVAQSPRYKIIEKRQSVAFWCNPISGHATLYWYQQILGQGPKLLIQFQNNGVVDDSQLPKDRFSAERLKGVDSTLKIQPAKLEDSAVYLCASSLSGGPQETQYFGPGTRLLVL.

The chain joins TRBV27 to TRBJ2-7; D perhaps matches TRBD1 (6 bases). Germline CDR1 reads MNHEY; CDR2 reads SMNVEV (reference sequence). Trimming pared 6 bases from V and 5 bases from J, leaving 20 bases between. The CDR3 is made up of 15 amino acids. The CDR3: CASSRAGVVINEQYF. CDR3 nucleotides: TGTGCCAGCAGCCGGGCAGGGGTAGTCATCAACGAGCAGTACTTC.

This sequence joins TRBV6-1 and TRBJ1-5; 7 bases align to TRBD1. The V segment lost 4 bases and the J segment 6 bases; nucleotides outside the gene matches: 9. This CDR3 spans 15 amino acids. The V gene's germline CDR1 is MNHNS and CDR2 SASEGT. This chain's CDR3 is CASSVIGQVGQPQHF. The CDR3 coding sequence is TGTGCCAGCAGTGTCATCGGACAGGTGGGTCAGCCCCAGCATTTT.

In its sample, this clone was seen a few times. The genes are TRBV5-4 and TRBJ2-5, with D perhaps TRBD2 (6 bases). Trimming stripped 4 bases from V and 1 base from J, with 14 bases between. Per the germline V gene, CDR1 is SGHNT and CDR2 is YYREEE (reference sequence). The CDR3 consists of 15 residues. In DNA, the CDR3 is TGTGCCAGCAGCCCTCAGCGGGTGTCCCAAGAGACCCAGTACTTC. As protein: CASSPQRVSQETQYF.

The CDR3: CASSLGTTNEKLFF. As DNA, the CDR3 is TGCGCCAGCAGCCTCGGTACAACTAATGAAAAACTGTTTTTT. The chain carries TRBV5-1 and TRBJ1-4; D is ambiguous. The germline V gene encodes CDR1 SGHRS and CDR2 YFSETQ. CDR3 size: 14 residues. V was shortened by 4 bases and J by 0 bases, with 7 bases between the two germline ends.

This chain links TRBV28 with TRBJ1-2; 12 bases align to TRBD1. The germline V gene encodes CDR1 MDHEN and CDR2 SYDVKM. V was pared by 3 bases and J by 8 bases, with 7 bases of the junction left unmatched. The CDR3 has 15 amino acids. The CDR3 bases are TGTGCCAGCAGTTTGGGGACAGGGGGCAGGTTGGGCTACACCTTC. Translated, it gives CASSLGTGGRLGYTF.

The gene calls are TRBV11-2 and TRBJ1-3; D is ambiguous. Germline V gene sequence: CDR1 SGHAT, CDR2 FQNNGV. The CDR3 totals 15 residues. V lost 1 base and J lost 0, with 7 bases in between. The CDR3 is CASSLARVSGNTIYF. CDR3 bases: TGTGCCAGCAGCTTAGCACGAGTCTCTGGAAACACCATATATTTT.